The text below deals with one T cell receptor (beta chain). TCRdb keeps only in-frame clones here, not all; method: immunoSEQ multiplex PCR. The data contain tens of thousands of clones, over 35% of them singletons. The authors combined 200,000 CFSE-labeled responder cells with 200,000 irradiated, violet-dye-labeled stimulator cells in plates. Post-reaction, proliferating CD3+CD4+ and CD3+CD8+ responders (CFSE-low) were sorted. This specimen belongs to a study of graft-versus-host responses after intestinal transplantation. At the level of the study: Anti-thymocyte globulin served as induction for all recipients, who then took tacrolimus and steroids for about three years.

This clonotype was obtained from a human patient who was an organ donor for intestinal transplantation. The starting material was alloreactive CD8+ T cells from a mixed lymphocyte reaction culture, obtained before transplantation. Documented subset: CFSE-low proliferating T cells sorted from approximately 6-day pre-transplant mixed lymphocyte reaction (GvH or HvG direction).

This CDR3 is CASSYFRVPYEQYF. As DNA, the CDR3 is TGTGCCAGCAGTTATTTCAGGGTCCCCTACGAGCAGTACTTC. The gene calls are TRBV6-5 and TRBJ2-7, with D tentatively TRBD1 (5 bases). Germline V CDR1 and CDR2: MNHEY, SVGAGI. There are 14 residues in the CDR3. The V end lost 3 bases, the J end lost 2 bases, and 11 bases lay between the germline ends.